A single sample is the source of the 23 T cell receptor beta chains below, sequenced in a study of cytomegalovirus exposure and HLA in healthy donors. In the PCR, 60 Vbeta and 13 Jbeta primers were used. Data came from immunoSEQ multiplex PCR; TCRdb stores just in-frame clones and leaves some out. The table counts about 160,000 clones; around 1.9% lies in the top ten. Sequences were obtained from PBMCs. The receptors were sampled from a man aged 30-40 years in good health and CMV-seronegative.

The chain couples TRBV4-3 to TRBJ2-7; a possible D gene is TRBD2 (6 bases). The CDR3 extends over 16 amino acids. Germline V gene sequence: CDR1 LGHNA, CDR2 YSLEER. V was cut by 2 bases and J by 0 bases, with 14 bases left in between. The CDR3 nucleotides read TGCGCCAGCAGCCAAAAGGTGCGCGGGGCCTCCTACGAGCAGTACTTC. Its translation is CASSQKVRGASYEQYF.

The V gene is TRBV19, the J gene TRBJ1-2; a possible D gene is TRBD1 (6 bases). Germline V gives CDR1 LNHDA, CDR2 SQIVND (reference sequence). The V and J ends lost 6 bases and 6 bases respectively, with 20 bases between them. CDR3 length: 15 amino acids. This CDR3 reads CASSTLLAGTNGYTF. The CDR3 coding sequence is TGTGCCAGTAGCACCCTCCTGGCAGGGACAAATGGCTACACCTTC.

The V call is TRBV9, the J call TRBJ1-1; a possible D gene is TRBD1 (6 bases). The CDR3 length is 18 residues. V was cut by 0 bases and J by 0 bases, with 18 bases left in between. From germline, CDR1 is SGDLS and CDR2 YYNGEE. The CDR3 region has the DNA TGTGCCAGCAGCGTAGAATTACAGGGAGGGACCATGAACACTGAAGCTTTCTTT. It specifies CASSVELQGGTMNTEAFF.

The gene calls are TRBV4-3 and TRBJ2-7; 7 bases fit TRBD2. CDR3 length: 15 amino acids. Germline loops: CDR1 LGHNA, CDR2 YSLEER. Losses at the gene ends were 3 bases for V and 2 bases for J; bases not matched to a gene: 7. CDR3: CASSQGGSVTYEQYF. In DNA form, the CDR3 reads TGCGCCAGCAGCCAGGGGGGGAGCGTTACCTACGAGCAGTACTTC.

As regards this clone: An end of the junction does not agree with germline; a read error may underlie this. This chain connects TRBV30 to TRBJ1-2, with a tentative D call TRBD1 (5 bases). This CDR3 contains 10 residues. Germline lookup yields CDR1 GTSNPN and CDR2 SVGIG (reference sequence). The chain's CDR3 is CAWRGEAANF. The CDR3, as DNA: TGTGCCTGGAGAGGGGAGGCAGCCAATTTT.

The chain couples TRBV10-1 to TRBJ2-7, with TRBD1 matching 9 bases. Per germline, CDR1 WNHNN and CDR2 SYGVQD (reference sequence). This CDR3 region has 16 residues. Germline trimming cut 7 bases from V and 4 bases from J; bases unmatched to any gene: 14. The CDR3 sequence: CASTTSGTGSGYEQYF. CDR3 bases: TGCGCCAGCACCACATCTGGGACAGGGTCAGGGTACGAGCAGTACTTC.

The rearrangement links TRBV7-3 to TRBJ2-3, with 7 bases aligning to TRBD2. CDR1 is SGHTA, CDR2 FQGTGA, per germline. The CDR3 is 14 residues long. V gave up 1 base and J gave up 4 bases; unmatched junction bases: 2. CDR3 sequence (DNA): TGTGCCAGCAGCTTAAACGCGGGAGCAGATACGCAGTATTTT. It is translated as CASSLNAGADTQYF.

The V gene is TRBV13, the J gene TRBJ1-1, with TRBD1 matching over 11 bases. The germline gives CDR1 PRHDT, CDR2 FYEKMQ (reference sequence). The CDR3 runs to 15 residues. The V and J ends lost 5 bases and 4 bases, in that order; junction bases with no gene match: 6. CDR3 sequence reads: CASSPWTGGGTEAFF. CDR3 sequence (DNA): TGTGCCAGCAGCCCCTGGACAGGGGGCGGCACTGAAGCTTTCTTT.

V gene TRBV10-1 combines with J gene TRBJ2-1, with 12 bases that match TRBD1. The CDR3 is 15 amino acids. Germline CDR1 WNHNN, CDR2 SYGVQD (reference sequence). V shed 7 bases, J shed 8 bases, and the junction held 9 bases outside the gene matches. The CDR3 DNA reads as TGCGCCAGCACCTCGGGACAGGGGGCCGTCGATGAGCAGTTCTTC. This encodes CASTSGQGAVDEQFF.

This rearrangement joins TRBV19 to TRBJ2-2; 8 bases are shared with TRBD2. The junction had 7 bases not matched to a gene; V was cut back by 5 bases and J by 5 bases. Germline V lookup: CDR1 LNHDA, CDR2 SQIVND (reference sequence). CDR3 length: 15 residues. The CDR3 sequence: CASSSGTSLTGELFF. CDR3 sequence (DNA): TGTGCCAGTAGTTCAGGGACTAGTCTTACCGGGGAGCTGTTTTTT. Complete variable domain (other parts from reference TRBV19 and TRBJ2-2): DGGITQSPKYLFRKEGQNVTLSCEQNLNHDAMYWYRQDPGQGLRLIYYSQIVNDFQKGDIAEGYSVSREKKESFPLTVTSAQKNPTAFYLCASSSGTSLTGELFFGEGSRLTVL.

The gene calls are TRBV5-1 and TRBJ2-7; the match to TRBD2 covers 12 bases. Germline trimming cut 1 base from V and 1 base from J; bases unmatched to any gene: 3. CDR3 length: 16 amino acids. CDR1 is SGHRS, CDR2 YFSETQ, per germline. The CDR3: CASSLSLAGGSYEQYF. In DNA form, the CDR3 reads TGCGCCAGCAGCTTGTCGCTAGCGGGAGGGTCCTACGAGCAGTACTTC.

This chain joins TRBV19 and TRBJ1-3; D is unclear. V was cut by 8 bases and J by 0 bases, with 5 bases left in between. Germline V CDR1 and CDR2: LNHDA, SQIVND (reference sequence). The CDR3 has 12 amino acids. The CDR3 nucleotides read TGTGCCAGTCAGGCCTCTGGAAACACCATATATTTT. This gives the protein CASQASGNTIYF.

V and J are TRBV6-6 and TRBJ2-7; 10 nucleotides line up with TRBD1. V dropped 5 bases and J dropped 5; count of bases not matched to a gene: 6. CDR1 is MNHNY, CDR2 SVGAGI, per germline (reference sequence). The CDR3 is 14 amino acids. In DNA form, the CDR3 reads TGTGCCAGCAGTATGGACAGGGGGGCACACGAGCAGTACTTC. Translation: CASSMDRGAHEQYF.

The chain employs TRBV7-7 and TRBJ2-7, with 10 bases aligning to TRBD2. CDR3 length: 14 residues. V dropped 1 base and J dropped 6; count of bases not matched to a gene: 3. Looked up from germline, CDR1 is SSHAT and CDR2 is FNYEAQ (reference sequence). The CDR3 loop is CASSLEAGGGEQYF. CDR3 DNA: TGTGCCAGCAGCTTAGAAGCGGGAGGGGGCGAGCAGTACTTC.

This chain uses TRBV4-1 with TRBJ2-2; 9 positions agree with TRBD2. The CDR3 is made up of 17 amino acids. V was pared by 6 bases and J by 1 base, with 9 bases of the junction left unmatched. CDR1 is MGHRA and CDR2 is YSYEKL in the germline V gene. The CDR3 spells CASSWGSGRGNTGELFF. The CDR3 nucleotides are TGCGCCAGCAGTTGGGGTAGCGGGAGAGGGAACACCGGGGAGCTGTTTTTT.

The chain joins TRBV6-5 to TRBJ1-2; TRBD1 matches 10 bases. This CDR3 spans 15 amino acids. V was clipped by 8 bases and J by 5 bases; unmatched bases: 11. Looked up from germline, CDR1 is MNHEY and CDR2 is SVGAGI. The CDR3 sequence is CASQVTTGGAYGYTF. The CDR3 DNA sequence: TGTGCCAGCCAGGTTACGACAGGGGGCGCATATGGCTACACCTTC.

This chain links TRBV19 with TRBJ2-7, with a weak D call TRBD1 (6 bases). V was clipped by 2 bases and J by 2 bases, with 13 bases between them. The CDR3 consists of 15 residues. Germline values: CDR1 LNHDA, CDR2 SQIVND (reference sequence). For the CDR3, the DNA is TGTGCCAGTAGTATATTCGGGCAGGGGCCCTACGAGCAGTACTTC. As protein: CASSIFGQGPYEQYF.

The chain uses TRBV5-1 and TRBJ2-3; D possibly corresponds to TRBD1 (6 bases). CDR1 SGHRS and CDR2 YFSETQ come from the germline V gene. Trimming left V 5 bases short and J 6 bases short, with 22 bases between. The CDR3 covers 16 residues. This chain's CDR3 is CASRRNRDEAADTQYF. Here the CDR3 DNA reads TGCGCCAGCAGACGTAACAGGGACGAGGCCGCTGATACGCAGTATTTT.

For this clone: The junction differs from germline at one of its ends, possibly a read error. The CDR3 DNA is TGTGCCGTCAGTGGGGGACAGGGGACTTACAATGAGCAGTTCTTC. Translating gives CAVSGGQGTYNEQFF. V is TRBV10-3 and J is TRBJ2-1; 10 bases line up with TRBD1. The CDR3 totals 15 residues. From germline, CDR1 is ENHRY and CDR2 SYGVKD.

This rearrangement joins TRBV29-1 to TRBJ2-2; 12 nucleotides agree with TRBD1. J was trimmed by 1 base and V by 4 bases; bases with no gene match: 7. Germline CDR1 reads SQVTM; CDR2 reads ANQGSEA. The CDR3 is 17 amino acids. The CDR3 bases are TGCAGCGTTGCGGGGACAGGGGGCTACCTGAACACCGGGGAGCTGTTTTTT. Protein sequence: CSVAGTGGYLNTGELFF.

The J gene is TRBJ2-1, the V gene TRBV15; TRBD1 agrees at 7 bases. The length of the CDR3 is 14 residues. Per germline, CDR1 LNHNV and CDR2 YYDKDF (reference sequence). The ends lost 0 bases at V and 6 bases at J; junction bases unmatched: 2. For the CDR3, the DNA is TGTGCCACCAGCAGAGATGAGGGGGCCAATGAGCAGTTCTTC. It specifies CATSRDEGANEQFF.

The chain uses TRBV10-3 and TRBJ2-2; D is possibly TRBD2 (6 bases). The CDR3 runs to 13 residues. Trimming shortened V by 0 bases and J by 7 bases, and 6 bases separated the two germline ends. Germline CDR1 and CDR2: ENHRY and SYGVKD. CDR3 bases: TGTGCCATCAGTGAGTCGACTAGCGGGGAGCTGTTTTTT. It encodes CAISESTSGELFF.

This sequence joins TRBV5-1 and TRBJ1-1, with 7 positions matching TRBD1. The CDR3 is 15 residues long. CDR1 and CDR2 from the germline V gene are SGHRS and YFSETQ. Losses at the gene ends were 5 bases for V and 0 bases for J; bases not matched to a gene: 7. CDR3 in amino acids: CASRGQVTMNTEAFF. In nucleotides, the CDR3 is TGCGCCAGCAGAGGACAGGTGACCATGAACACTGAAGCTTTCTTT. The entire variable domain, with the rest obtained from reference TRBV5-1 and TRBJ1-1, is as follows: KAGVTQTPRYLIKTRGQQVTLSCSPISGHRSVSWYQQTPGQGLQFLFEYFSETQRNKGNFPGRFSGRQFSNSRSEMNVSTLELGDSALYLCASRGQVTMNTEAFFGQGTRLTVV.